This TCR beta chain came from a study of T cell repertoires in cytomegalovirus infection. Study as a whole: Public TCR beta signatures provided an indication of both CMV infection and a matching HLA type.

Regarding this clonotype: Its specificity is unknown.

The ends were cut back, 2 bases at V and 7 bases at J, with 5 bases in the middle. This CDR3 is built from 11 residues. Regarding the study as a whole: Predominance within the ex vivo response was attributable to HLA-C-restricted CMV-specific TCR beta clonotypes.

TCRdb passed the reads through MiXCR, listing each CDR3 protein once. The sample shows about 310,000 distinct CDR3 sequences, just under 25% of them seen only once. The rearrangement joins TRBV12-3 or TRBV12-4 to TRBJ1-1; no clear D gene. The sample was cultured PBMCs, taken from culture after CMV antigen stimulation. This TCR was sampled from a human donor in good health (CMV status not recorded). Some clones in this sample may be carry-over from other donors' samples. The DNA of the CDR3 is TGTGCCAGCAGTTTAAACCTTGAAGCTTTCTTT. It specifies CASSLNLEAFF.